A single sample gave rise to the 22 T cell receptor beta chains below, sequenced in a study of T cell responses to AZD1222 COVID-19 vaccine. Method: immunoSEQ multiplex PCR; TCRdb's copy keeps in-frame clones and lacks some. The sample carries about 150,000 clones, roughly 90% recorded once. The sequencing here drew on peripheral blood, taken on day 0 of AZD1222 vaccination. These receptor sequences come from an adult in good health.

The genes are TRBV6-7 and TRBJ2-1; a possible D gene is TRBD1 (6 bases). TRBV6-7 is marked as an open reading frame, function uncertain. Trimming stripped 0 bases from V and 7 bases from J, with 25 bases between. This CDR3 spans 19 amino acids. The CDR3 protein is CASSYSPPKRQARINEQFF. In DNA, the CDR3 is TGTGCCAGCAGTTACTCGCCTCCGAAGAGACAGGCAAGAATAAATGAGCAGTTCTTC.

The chain combines TRBV19 with TRBJ1-4; a possible D gene is TRBD1 (6 bases). Trimming removed 3 bases from V and 6 bases from J, with 14 bases in between. The CDR3 totals 15 residues. The germline CDR1 and CDR2 sequences are LNHDA and SQIVND (reference sequence). The CDR3 DNA reads as TGTGCCAGTAGTATTACCTGGGGGCGGTATGAAAAACTGTTTTTT. Protein: CASSITWGRYEKLFF. Drawing the rest from reference TRBV19 and TRBJ1-4, the complete variable domain is DGGITQSPKYLFRKEGQNVTLSCEQNLNHDAMYWYRQDPGQGLRLIYYSQIVNDFQKGDIAEGYSVSREKKESFPLTVTSAQKNPTAFYLCASSITWGRYEKLFFGSGTQLSVL.

Here the CDR3 DNA reads TGTGCCAGCAGCGCAAGCGGGGGGGCCAGGAATGAGCAGTTCTTC. This encodes CASSASGGARNEQFF. The chain carries TRBV7-9 and TRBJ2-1; TRBD2 matches at 10 bases. The V and J ends lost 5 bases and 7 bases, in that order; junction bases with no gene match: 8. The CDR3 consists of 15 residues. Germline V CDR1 and CDR2: SEHNR, FQNEAQ (reference sequence). Full variable domain (remainder filled in from reference TRBV7-9 and TRBJ2-1): DTGVSQNPRHKITKRGQNVTFRCDPISEHNRLYWYRQTLGQGPEFLTYFQNEAQLEKSRLLSDRFSAERPKGSFSTLEIQRTEQGDSAMYLCASSASGGARNEQFFGPGTRLTVL.

J is TRBJ2-1 and V is TRBV5-1; D might be TRBD1 or TRBD2, each matching 5 bases. CDR1 SGHRS and CDR2 YFSETQ come from the germline V gene. The V end was cut by 0 bases, the J end by 4 bases, with 14 bases between. This CDR3 contains 16 residues. The CDR3 reads CASSLDPGTTYNEQFF. Here the CDR3 DNA reads TGCGCCAGCAGCTTGGATCCCGGGACCACGTACAATGAGCAGTTCTTC.

V and J are TRBV7-2 and TRBJ1-3; tentative D call: TRBD1 (6 bases). Between the trimmed V and J ends, which lost 2 bases and 2 bases, there was a span of 10 bases. The germline CDR1 and CDR2 sequences are SGHTA and FQGNSA. There are 15 residues in the CDR3. The CDR3 DNA is TGTGCCAGCAGCTTATTGGGGGGCGCTGGAAACACCATATATTTT. Protein sequence: CASSLLGGAGNTIYF.

The rearrangement links TRBV4-2 to TRBJ1-2, with 7 bases matching TRBD1. The CDR3 has 16 amino acids. J was trimmed by 3 bases and V by 0 bases; bases with no gene match: 7. CDR1 is LGHNA, CDR2 YNFKEQ, per germline. DNA for the CDR3: TGTGCCAGCAGCCAAGATCCTCGGGACAGCGACTATGGCTACACCTTC. It translates to CASSQDPRDSDYGYTF.

Notes on this clone: Other DNA variants within this sample encode the same CDR3. The rearrangement links TRBV14 to TRBJ2-7; D is perhaps TRBD1 or TRBD2 (5 bases each). The V gene lost 1 base and the J gene lost 6 bases, with 10 bases spanning the gap. Per germline, CDR1 SGHDN and CDR2 FVKESK. This CDR3 is 13 amino acids long. The CDR3 DNA sequence: TGTGCCAGCAGCCAAGCCGTCGGGACCGAGCAGTACTTC. Residues: CASSQAVGTEQYF.

This clone was recorded only once. The chain is built from TRBV2 and TRBJ2-5; D may be TRBD1 (6 bases). The germline V gene encodes CDR1 SNHLY and CDR2 FYNNEI. CDR3 length equals 12 residues. Trimming pared 8 bases from V and 5 bases from J, leaving 12 bases between. The CDR3 coding sequence is TGTGCCAGCTCACAGGGAGATGAGACCCAGTACTTC. This codes for CASSQGDETQYF.

V usage is TRBV7-2 and J usage is TRBJ2-7; 10 positions match TRBD2. The CDR3 has 15 amino acids. V shed 5 bases and J 2 bases; nucleotides not matched to a gene: 6. Germline CDR1 SGHTA, CDR2 FQGNSA. CDR3 sequence (DNA): TGTGCCAGCAGCGGCGCAGCGGGGGGGGCCTACGAGCAGTACTTC. Protein sequence: CASSGAAGGAYEQYF.

J is TRBJ2-7 and V is TRBV6-5; D not resolved. CDR3 size: 13 residues. V lost 4 bases to trimming and J lost 0 bases, with 7 bases between them. CDR1 is MNHEY, CDR2 SVGAGI, per germline. Here the CDR3 DNA reads TGTGCCAGCAGTTCGTCAGCCTCCTACGAGCAGTACTTC. Protein: CASSSSASYEQYF.

This clone was detected once. This chain links TRBV15 with TRBJ2-5; the D is unclear. Trimming took off 0 bases at V and 5 bases at J, with 7 bases between the two ends. The length of the CDR3 is 13 residues. Germline V gene lookup returns CDR1 LNHNV and CDR2 YYDKDF (reference sequence). The DNA of the CDR3 is TGTGCCACCAGCAGAGAAGGGAAGGAGACCCAGTACTTC. Protein: CATSREGKETQYF.

The V and J genes are TRBV7-2 and TRBJ2-3; a weak D match, TRBD1 (5 bases). V shed 2 bases and J shed 4 bases, with 13 bases lying between them. This CDR3 has 15 amino acids. Germline CDR1 reads SGHTA; CDR2 reads FQGNSA. The CDR3 DNA reads TGTGCCAGCAGCTTAATTAGGGGCAGTTCAGATACGCAGTATTTT. As protein: CASSLIRGSSDTQYF. The entire variable domain, with the rest obtained from reference TRBV7-2 and TRBJ2-3, is as follows: GAGVSQSPSNKVTEKGKDVELRCDPISGHTALYWYRQSLGQGLEFLIYFQGNSAPDKSGLPSDRFSAERTGGSVSTLTIQRTQQEDSAVYLCASSLIRGSSDTQYFGPGTRLTVL.

CDR3 in amino acids: CASSVAQGSSTDTQYF. CDR3 in DNA: TGTGCCAGCAGCGTAGCTCAGGGGTCTAGCACAGATACGCAGTATTTT. The chain employs TRBV9 and TRBJ2-3, with TRBD1 as a possible D gene (6 bases). The CDR3 consists of 16 residues. The V end was cut by 0 bases, the J end by 0 bases, with 11 bases between. Per germline, CDR1 SGDLS and CDR2 YYNGEE.

This clone has a single count. The chain uses TRBV19 and TRBJ1-2; perhaps TRBD1 as D (5 bases). Germline-derived CDR1 and CDR2 are LNHDA and SQIVND (reference sequence). The CDR3 covers 15 residues. Trimming removed 6 bases from V and 4 bases from J, with 18 bases in between. CDR3 sequence (DNA): TGTGCCAGTAGCTCCGACACAGACAGTTTCTATGGCTACACCTTC. It translates to CASSSDTDSFYGYTF.

This clone has a single count. V is TRBV7-3 and J is TRBJ2-5; possibly TRBD2 for D (5 bases). Germline V gene sequence: CDR1 SGHTA, CDR2 FQGTGA. Trimming cost V 5 bases and J 4 bases, with 11 bases left between them. CDR3 length equals 13 residues. The chain's CDR3 is CASSLRGTETQYF. The CDR3 DNA follows: TGTGCCAGCAGCCTCCGGGGAACAGAGACCCAGTACTTC.

The chain has TRBV5-4 and TRBJ2-7; D remains unclear. V was shortened by 0 bases and J by 5 bases, with 12 bases between the two germline ends. CDR3 size: 14 residues. Germline loops: CDR1 SGHNT, CDR2 YYREEE (reference sequence). CDR3 DNA: TGTGCCAGCAGCTTGGGAGATTACAAGGACGAGCAGTACTTC. Amino acid sequence: CASSLGDYKDEQYF.

The V gene is TRBV3-1 (or the pseudogene TRBV3-2), the J gene TRBJ1-4, with D hard to call. The V end lost 1 base, the J end lost 8 bases, and 11 bases lay between the germline ends. Germline V CDR1 and CDR2: LGHDT, YNNKEL (reference sequence). This CDR3 contains 14 residues. The CDR3 sequence: CASSQVRPVEKLFF. DNA of the CDR3: TGTGCCAGCAGCCAAGTTCGGCCAGTCGAAAAACTGTTTTTT.

The chain carries TRBV2 and TRBJ2-3; the D gene is possibly TRBD1 (6 bases). The CDR3 loop spans 12 amino acids. Between the trimmed V and J ends, which lost 3 bases and 8 bases, there was a span of 9 bases. Germline-derived CDR1 and CDR2 are SNHLY and FYNNEI. This CDR3 reads CASSEGASTQYF. The CDR3 nucleotides read TGTGCCAGCAGTGAGGGGGCGAGTACGCAGTATTTT.

The chain links TRBV18 to TRBJ2-5, with TRBD2 identical over 9 bases. This CDR3 is 17 amino acids long. The germline CDR1 and CDR2 sequences are KGHSH and LQKENI. Unmatched junction bases numbered 6, after V lost 1 base and J lost 0 bases. The CDR3 sequence: CASSPLPSGDHQETQYF. The CDR3 DNA reads TGTGCCAGCTCACCACTGCCTAGCGGGGACCACCAAGAGACCCAGTACTTC.

This clone was seen a single time. The rearrangement uses TRBV11-2 and TRBJ1-1; D gene ambiguous. Per the germline V gene, CDR1 is SGHAT and CDR2 is FQNNGV. The CDR3 has 13 residues. Trimming left V 1 base short and J 3 bases short, with 6 bases between. The CDR3 nucleotides read TGTGCCAGCAGCTTAGCACGATACACTGAAGCTTTCTTT. It is translated as CASSLARYTEAFF.

The chain recombines TRBV29-1 with TRBJ1-5; no firm D call. This CDR3 has 12 amino acids. Germline V gene lookup returns CDR1 SQVTM and CDR2 ANQGSEA. V was cut by 4 bases and J by 6 bases, with 10 bases left in between. The chain's CDR3 is CSVAPSGQPQHF. The CDR3 coding sequence is TGCAGCGTTGCACCATCCGGTCAGCCCCAGCATTTT.

J is TRBJ2-7 and V is TRBV3-1 (or the pseudogene TRBV3-2); D possibly uses TRBD1 or TRBD2 (5 bases each). Germline V lookup: CDR1 LGHDT, CDR2 YNNKEL (reference sequence). The CDR3 length is 17 residues. Trimming cost V 5 bases and J 3 bases, with 23 bases left between them. The CDR3 protein is CASSLPRGRAVLYEQYF. CDR3 nucleotides: TGTGCCAGCAGCTTGCCCCGGGGCAGGGCAGTTCTCTACGAGCAGTACTTC.